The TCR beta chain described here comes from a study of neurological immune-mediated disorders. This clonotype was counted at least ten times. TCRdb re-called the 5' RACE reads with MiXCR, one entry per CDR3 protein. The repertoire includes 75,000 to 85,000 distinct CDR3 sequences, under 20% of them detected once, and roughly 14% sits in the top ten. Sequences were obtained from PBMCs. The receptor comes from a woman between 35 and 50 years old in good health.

The CDR3 reads CATSTTAGNTIYF. CDR3 DNA sequence: TGTGCCACCAGTACTACCGCGGGAAACACCATATATTTT. The genes are TRBV24-1 and TRBJ1-3; D gene uncertain. The CDR3 is made up of 13 amino acids. V gave up 6 bases and J gave up 4 bases, with 9 bases separating them. Germline CDR1 reads KGHDR; CDR2 reads SFDVKD.